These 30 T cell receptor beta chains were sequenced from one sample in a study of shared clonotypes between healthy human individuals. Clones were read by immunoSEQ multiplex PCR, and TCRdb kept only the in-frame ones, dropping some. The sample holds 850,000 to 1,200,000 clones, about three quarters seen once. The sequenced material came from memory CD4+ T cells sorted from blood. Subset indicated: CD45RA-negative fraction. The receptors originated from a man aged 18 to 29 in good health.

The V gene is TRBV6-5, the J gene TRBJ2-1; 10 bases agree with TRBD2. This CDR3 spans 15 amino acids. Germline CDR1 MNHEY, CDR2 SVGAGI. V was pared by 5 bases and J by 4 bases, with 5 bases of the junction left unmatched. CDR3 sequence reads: CASSNKRGGYNEQFF. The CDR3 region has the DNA TGTGCCAGCAGTAACAAGCGGGGGGGATACAATGAGCAGTTCTTC.

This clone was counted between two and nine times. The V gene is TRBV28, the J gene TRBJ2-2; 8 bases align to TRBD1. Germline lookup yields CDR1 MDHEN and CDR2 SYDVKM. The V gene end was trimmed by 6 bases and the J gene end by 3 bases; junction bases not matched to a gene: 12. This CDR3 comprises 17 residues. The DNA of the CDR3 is TGTGCCAGCAGCCCCCGGCGGCAGGGGGCCGACACCGGGGAGCTGTTTTTT. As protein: CASSPRRQGADTGELFF.

The CDR3 sequence is CAWRRTDFNSYNSPLHF. The DNA for the CDR3 is TGTGCCTGGAGAAGGACAGATTTCAACTCCTATAATTCACCCCTCCACTTT. This rearrangement joins TRBV30 to TRBJ1-6; possibly TRBD1 for D (6 bases). This CDR3 comprises 17 residues. V lost 3 bases to trimming and J lost 0 bases, with 15 bases between them. The germline V gene encodes CDR1 GTSNPN and CDR2 SVGIG (reference sequence). Full variable domain (missing parts from reference TRBV30 and TRBJ1-6): SQTIHQWPATLVQPVGSPLSLECTVEGTSNPNLYWYRQAAGRGLQLLFYSVGIGQISSEVPQNLSASRPQDRQFILSSKKLLLSDSGFYLCAWRRTDFNSYNSPLHFGNGTRLTVT.

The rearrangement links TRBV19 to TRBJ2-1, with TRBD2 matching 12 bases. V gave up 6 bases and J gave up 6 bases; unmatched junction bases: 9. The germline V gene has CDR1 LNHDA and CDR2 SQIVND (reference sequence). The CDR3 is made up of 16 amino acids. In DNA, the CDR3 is TGTGCCAGTAGGGACTCGGGACTAGCGGGCGTCAATGAGCAGTTCTTC. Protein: CASRDSGLAGVNEQFF.

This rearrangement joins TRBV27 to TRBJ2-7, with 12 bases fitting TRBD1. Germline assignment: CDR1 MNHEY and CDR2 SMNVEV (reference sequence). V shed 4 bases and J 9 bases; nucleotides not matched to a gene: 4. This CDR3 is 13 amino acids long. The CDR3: CASSWGGQGAQYF. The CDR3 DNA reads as TGTGCCAGCAGTTGGGGGGGACAGGGGGCGCAGTACTTC.

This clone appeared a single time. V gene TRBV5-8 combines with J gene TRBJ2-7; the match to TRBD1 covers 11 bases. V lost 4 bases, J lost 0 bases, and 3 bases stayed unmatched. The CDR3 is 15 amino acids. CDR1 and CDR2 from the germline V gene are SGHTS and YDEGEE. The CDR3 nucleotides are TGTGCCAGCAGCCCCGGGACAGGGGGCTCCTACGAGCAGTACTTC. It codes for CASSPGTGGSYEQYF. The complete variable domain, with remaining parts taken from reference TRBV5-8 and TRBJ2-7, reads EAGVTQSPTHLIKTRGQQATLRCSPISGHTSVYWYQQALGLGLQFLLWYDEGEERNRGNFPPRFSGRQFPNYSSELNVNALELEDSALYLCASSPGTGGSYEQYFGPGTRLTVT.

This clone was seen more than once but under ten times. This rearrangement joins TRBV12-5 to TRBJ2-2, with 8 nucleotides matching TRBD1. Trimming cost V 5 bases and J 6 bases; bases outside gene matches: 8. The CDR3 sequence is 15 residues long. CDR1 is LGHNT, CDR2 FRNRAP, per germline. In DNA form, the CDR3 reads TGTGCTAGTGGTAAACTCCTACAGGGGGCCGGGGAGCTGTTTTTT. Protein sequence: CASGKLLQGAGELFF.

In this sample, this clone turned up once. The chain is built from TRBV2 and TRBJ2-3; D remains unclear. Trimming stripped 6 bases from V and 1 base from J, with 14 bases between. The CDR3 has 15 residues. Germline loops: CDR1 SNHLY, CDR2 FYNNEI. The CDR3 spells CASSRSLPRTDTQYF. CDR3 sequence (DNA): TGTGCCAGCAGCCGCTCTCTTCCCCGCACAGATACGCAGTATTTT.

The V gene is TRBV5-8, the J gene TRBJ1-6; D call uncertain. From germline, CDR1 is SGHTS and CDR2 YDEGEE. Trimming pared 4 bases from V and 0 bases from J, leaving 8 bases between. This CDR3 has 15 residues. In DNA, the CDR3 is TGTGCCAGCAGCCCCGGCTTCTCCTATAATTCACCCCTCCACTTT. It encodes CASSPGFSYNSPLHF.

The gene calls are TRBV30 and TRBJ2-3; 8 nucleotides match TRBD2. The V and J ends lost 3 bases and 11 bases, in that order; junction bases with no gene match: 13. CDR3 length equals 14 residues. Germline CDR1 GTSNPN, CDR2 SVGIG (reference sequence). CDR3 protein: CAWSPGLGTSWQYF. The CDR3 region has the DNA TGTGCCTGGAGCCCGGGACTAGGGACCTCATGGCAGTATTTT. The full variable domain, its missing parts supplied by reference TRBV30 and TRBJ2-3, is SQTIHQWPATLVQPVGSPLSLECTVEGTSNPNLYWYRQAAGRGLQLLFYSVGIGQISSEVPQNLSASRPQDRQFILSSKKLLLSDSGFYLCAWSPGLGTSWQYFGPGTRLTVL.

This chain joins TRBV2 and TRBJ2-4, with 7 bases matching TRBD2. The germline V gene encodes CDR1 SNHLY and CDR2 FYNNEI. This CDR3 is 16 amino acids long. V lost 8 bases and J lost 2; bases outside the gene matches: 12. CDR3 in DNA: TGTGCCAGCTCAAGGGAGGGTGGGTTATCCAAAAACATTCAGTACTTC. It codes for CASSREGGLSKNIQYF.

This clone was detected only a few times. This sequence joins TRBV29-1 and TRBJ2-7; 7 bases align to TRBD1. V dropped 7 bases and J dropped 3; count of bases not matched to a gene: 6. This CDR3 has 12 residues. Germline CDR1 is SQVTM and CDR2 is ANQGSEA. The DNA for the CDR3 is TGCAGCGGGCTGGGACAGAGCTACGAGCAGTACTTC. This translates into CSGLGQSYEQYF.

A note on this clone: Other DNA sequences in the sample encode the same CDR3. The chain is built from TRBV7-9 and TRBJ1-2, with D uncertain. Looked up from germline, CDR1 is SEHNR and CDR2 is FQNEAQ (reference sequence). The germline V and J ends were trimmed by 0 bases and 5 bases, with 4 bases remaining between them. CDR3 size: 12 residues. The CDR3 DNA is TGTGCCAGCAGCTTAGCGAATTATGGCTACACCTTC. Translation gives CASSLANYGYTF. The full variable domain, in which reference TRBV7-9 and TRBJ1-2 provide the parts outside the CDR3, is DTGVSQNPRHKITKRGQNVTFRCDPISEHNRLYWYRQTLGQGPEFLTYFQNEAQLEKSRLLSDRFSAERPKGSFSTLEIQRTEQGDSAMYLCASSLANYGYTFGSGTRLTVV.

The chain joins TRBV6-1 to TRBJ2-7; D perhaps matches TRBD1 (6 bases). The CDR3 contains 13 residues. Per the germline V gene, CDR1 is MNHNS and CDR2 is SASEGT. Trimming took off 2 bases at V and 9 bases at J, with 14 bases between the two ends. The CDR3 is CASSESDRLGQYF. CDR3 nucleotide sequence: TGTGCCAGCAGTGAATCCGACAGGTTAGGGCAGTACTTC.

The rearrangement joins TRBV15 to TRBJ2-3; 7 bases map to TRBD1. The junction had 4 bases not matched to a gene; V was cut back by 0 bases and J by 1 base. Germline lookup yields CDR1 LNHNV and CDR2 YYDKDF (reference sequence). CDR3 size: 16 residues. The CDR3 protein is CATSRDRTGGTDTQYF. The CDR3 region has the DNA TGTGCCACCAGCAGAGATCGGACAGGCGGCACAGATACGCAGTATTTT.

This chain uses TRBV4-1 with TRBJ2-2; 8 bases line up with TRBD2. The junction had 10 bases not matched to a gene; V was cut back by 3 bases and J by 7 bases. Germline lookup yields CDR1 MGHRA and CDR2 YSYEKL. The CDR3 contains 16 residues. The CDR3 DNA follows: TGCGCCAGCAGCCATACTGCGGGACTAGTCGTCGGGGAGCTGTTTTTT. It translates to CASSHTAGLVVGELFF.

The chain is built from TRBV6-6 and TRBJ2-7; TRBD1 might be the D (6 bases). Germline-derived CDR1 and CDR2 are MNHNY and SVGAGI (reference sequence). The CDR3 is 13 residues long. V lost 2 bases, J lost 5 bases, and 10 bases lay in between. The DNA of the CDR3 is TGTGCCAGCAGTTACGGCACAGGGAACGAGCAGTACTTC. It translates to CASSYGTGNEQYF.

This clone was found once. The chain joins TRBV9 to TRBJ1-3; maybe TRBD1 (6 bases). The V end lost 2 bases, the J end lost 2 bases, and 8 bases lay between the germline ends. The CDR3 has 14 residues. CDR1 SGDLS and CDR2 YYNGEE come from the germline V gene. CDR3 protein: CASSVGGPGNTIYF. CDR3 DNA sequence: TGTGCCAGCAGCGTTGGGGGCCCTGGAAACACCATATATTTT. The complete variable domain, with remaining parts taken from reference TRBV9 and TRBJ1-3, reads DSGVTQTPKHLITATGQRVTLRCSPRSGDLSVYWYQQSLDQGLQFLIQYYNGEERAKGNILERFSAQQFPDLHSELNLSSLELGDSALYFCASSVGGPGNTIYFGEGSWLTVV.

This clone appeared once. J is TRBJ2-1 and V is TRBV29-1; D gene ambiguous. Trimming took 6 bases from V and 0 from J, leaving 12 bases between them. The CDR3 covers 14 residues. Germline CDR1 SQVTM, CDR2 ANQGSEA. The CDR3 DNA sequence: TGCAGCGTGGTAACAACAAGCTCCTACAATGAGCAGTTCTTC. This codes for CSVVTTSSYNEQFF.

CDR3 sequence (DNA): TGCGCCAGCAGCTTGAGACAGGGGGCTAGCGAGCAGTTCTTC. Protein product: CASSLRQGASEQFF. The chain employs TRBV5-1 and TRBJ2-1, with TRBD1 matching over 10 bases. Per germline, CDR1 SGHRS and CDR2 YFSETQ. The CDR3 extends over 14 amino acids. J was trimmed by 10 bases and V by 1 base; bases with no gene match: 5.

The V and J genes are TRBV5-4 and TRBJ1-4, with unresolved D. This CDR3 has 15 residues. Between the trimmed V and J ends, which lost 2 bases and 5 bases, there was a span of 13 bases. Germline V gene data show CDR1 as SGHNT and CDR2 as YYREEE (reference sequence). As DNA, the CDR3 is TGTGCCAGCAGCTTCCGGGCAGCTCCGAATGAAAAACTGTTTTTT. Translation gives CASSFRAAPNEKLFF.

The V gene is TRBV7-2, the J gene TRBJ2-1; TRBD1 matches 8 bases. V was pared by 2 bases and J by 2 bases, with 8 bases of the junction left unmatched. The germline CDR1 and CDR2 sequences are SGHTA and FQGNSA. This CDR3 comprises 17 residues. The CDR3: CASSLRAGQGTYNEQFF. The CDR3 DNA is TGTGCCAGCAGCTTAAGAGCTGGACAGGGCACCTACAATGAGCAGTTCTTC.

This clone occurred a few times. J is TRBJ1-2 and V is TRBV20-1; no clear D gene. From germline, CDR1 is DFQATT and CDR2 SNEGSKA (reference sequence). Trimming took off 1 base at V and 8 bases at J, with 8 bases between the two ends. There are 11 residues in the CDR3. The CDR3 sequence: CSARGGSGYTF. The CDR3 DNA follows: TGCAGTGCTAGAGGGGGTTCGGGCTACACCTTC.

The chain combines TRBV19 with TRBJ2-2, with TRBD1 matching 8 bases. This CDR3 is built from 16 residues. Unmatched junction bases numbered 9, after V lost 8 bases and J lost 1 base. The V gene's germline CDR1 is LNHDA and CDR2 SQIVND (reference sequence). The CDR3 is CASFPGGKRNTGELFF. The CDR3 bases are TGTGCCAGTTTTCCAGGGGGCAAGAGGAACACCGGGGAGCTGTTTTTT. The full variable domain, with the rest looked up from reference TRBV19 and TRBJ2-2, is DGGITQSPKYLFRKEGQNVTLSCEQNLNHDAMYWYRQDPGQGLRLIYYSQIVNDFQKGDIAEGYSVSREKKESFPLTVTSAQKNPTAFYLCASFPGGKRNTGELFFGEGSRLTVL.

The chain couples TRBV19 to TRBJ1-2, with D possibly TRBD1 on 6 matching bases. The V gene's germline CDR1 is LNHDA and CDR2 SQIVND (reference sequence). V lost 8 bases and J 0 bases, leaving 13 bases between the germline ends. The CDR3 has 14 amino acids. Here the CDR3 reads CASGRQASNYGYTF. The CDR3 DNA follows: TGTGCCAGTGGTAGACAGGCCTCTAACTATGGCTACACCTTC.

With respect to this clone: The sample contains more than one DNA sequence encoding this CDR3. The CDR3 loop reads CASSDSGSSYNEQFF. CDR3 nucleotides: TGTGCCAGTAGTGATAGCGGGAGCTCCTACAATGAGCAGTTCTTC. The chain carries TRBV19 and TRBJ2-1; 9 bases are a match to TRBD2. This CDR3 has 15 amino acids. CDR1 is LNHDA and CDR2 is SQIVND in the germline V gene (reference sequence). The junction had 2 bases not matched to a gene; V was cut back by 5 bases and J by 0 bases. Full variable domain (remainder filled in from reference TRBV19 and TRBJ2-1): DGGITQSPKYLFRKEGQNVTLSCEQNLNHDAMYWYRQDPGQGLRLIYYSQIVNDFQKGDIAEGYSVSREKKESFPLTVTSAQKNPTAFYLCASSDSGSSYNEQFFGPGTRLTVL.

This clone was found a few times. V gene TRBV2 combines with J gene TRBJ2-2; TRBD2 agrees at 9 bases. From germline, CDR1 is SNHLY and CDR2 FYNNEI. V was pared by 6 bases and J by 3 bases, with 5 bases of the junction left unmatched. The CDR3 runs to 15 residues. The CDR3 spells CASRVSGGDTGELFF. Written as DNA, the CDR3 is TGTGCCAGCAGAGTTAGCGGGGGAGACACCGGGGAGCTGTTTTTT.

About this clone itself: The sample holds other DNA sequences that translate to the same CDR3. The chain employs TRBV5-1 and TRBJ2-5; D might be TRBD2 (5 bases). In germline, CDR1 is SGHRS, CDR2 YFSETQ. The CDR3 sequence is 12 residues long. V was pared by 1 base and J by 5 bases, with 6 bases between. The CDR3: CASSLREETQYF. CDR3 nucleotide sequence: TGCGCCAGCAGCTTGAGGGAGGAGACCCAGTACTTC. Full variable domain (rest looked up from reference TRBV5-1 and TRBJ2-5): KAGVTQTPRYLIKTRGQQVTLSCSPISGHRSVSWYQQTPGQGLQFLFEYFSETQRNKGNFPGRFSGRQFSNSRSEMNVSTLELGDSALYLCASSLREETQYFGPGTRLLVL.

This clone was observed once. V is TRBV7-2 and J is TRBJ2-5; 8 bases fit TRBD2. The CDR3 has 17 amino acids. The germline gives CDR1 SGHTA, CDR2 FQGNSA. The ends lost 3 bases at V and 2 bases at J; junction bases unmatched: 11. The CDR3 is CASSLASRLAGQETQYF. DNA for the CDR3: TGTGCCAGCAGCTTGGCATCTAGGTTAGCGGGACAAGAGACCCAGTACTTC.

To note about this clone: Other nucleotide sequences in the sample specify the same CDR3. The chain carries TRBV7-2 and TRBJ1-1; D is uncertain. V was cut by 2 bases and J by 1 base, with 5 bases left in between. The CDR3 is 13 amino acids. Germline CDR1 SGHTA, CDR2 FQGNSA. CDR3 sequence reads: CASSLWENTEAFF. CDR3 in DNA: TGTGCCAGCAGCTTATGGGAGAACACTGAAGCTTTCTTT.